This is a list of T cell receptor beta chains from one sample in a study of cytomegalovirus exposure and HLA in healthy donors. Assay used: immunoSEQ multiplex PCR; TCRdb lists only in-frame clones, some missing. This table holds around 150,000 clones, 64% found once. The sequenced sample was PBMCs. The receptor set was obtained from a woman aged 30 to 39 in good health and CMV-seropositive. The CDR3 runs from the conserved cysteine through the conserved F or W. D genes are given only for firm matches. The listing skips clone size in some rows; elsewhere it reads once, few, many or a size class.

d_gene: TRBD2
abundance: -
j_gene: TRBJ2-3
v_gene: TRBV27
CDR3aa: CASSPIAGVITDTQYF
CDR3nt: TGTGCCAGCAGTCCAATAGCGGGAGTGATCACAGATACGCAGTATTTT

d_gene: -
abundance: -
j_gene: TRBJ1-1
v_gene: TRBV6-5
CDR3aa: CASSYLTENTEAFF
CDR3nt: TGTGCCAGCAGTTATCTGACAGAGAACACTGAAGCTTTCTTT

d_gene: -
abundance: -
j_gene: TRBJ1-6
v_gene: TRBV5-1
CDR3aa: CASRAQHRNSPLHF
CDR3nt: TGCGCCAGCAGGGCACAGCATAGGAATTCACCCCTCCACTTT

d_gene: -
abundance: few
j_gene: TRBJ2-7
v_gene: TRBV6-1
CDR3aa: CASSEAISEQYF
CDR3nt: TGTGCCAGCAGTGAAGCGATCAGCGAGCAGTACTTC

d_gene: -
abundance: -
j_gene: TRBJ1-1
v_gene: TRBV27
CDR3aa: CASSRGRVSTEAFF
CDR3nt: TGTGCCAGCAGTAGGGGAAGAGTGAGCACTGAAGCTTTCTTT

d_gene: -
abundance: -
j_gene: TRBJ2-7
v_gene: TRBV5-4
CDR3aa: CASSLGGTGNEQYF
CDR3nt: TGTGCCAGCAGCTTGGGAGGCACAGGGAACGAGCAGTACTTC

d_gene: TRBD2
abundance: -
j_gene: TRBJ2-7
v_gene: TRBV5-6
CDR3aa: CASSFGGVVWTQTYEQYF
CDR3nt: TGTGCCAGCAGCTTTGGGGGGGTGGTTTGGACACAGACCTACGAGCAGTACTTC

d_gene: -
abundance: -
j_gene: TRBJ2-5
v_gene: TRBV20-1
CDR3aa: CSELLRETQYF
CDR3nt: TGCAGTGAGCTGCTGAGGGAGACCCAGTACTTC

d_gene: TRBD2
abundance: -
j_gene: TRBJ2-3
v_gene: TRBV28
CDR3aa: CASSSVPGLAGPDTQYF
CDR3nt: TGTGCCAGCAGTTCCGTCCCGGGACTAGCGGGACCAGATACGCAGTATTTT

d_gene: -
abundance: -
j_gene: TRBJ1-2
v_gene: TRBV6-5
CDR3aa: CASRRDPANYGYTF
CDR3nt: TGTGCCAGCAGGAGGGATCCTGCTAACTATGGCTACACCTTC

d_gene: -
abundance: -
j_gene: TRBJ1-1
v_gene: TRBV15
CDR3aa: CATSRGMGRGKTNTEAFF
CDR3nt: TGTGCCACCAGCAGGGGGATGGGACGGGGGAAGACGAACACTGAAGCTTTCTTT

d_gene: -
abundance: -
j_gene: TRBJ1-2
v_gene: TRBV6-1
CDR3aa: CASSGSGWVYGYTF
CDR3nt: TGTGCCAGCAGTGGTTCAGGGTGGGTCTATGGCTACACCTTC

d_gene: -
abundance: -
j_gene: TRBJ1-3
v_gene: TRBV5-1
CDR3aa: CASSLGRGLSGNTIYF
CDR3nt: TGCGCCAGCAGCTTAGGCAGGGGCTTGTCTGGAAACACCATATATTTT

d_gene: -
abundance: few
j_gene: TRBJ2-3
v_gene: TRBV5-1
CDR3aa: CASSPVRGRSDTQYF
CDR3nt: TGCGCCAGCAGCCCGGTGAGAGGGAGATCGGATACGCAGTATTTT

d_gene: -
abundance: -
j_gene: TRBJ1-5
v_gene: TRBV5-5
CDR3aa: CASSSDVDQPQHF
CDR3nt: TGTGCCAGCAGCTCCGATGTAGATCAGCCCCAGCATTTT

d_gene: -
abundance: once
j_gene: TRBJ2-1
v_gene: TRBV21-1
CDR3aa: CASSPGEGALYNEQFF
CDR3nt: TGTGCCAGCAGCCCCGGAGAGGGAGCCCTCTACAATGAGCAGTTCTTC

d_gene: -
abundance: -
j_gene: TRBJ2-1
v_gene: TRBV11-3
CDR3aa: CASSLASLSVNEQFF
CDR3nt: TGTGCCAGCAGCTTAGCTTCCCTTTCCGTCAATGAGCAGTTCTTC

d_gene: TRBD1
abundance: -
j_gene: TRBJ1-2
v_gene: TRBV2
CDR3aa: CASSQQGSYGYTF
CDR3nt: TGTGCCAGCAGTCAACAGGGGAGCTATGGCTACACCTTC

d_gene: -
abundance: -
j_gene: TRBJ2-7
v_gene: TRBV29-1
CDR3aa: CSVAGGLTYEQYF
CDR3nt: TGCAGCGTTGCAGGGGGGTTGACCTACGAGCAGTACTTC

d_gene: -
abundance: -
j_gene: TRBJ2-5
v_gene: TRBV10-1
CDR3aa: CASSFRVWAQYF
CDR3nt: TGCGCCAGCAGTTTCAGGGTCTGGGCCCAGTACTTC

d_gene: -
abundance: few
j_gene: TRBJ2-1
v_gene: TRBV10-3
CDR3aa: CAISARDRGNEQFF
CDR3nt: TGTGCCATCAGTGCACGAGACCGGGGTAATGAGCAGTTCTTC

d_gene: TRBD1
abundance: -
j_gene: TRBJ1-5
v_gene: TRBV6-5
CDR3aa: CASRQGDQPQHF
CDR3nt: TGTGCCAGTAGACAGGGTGATCAGCCCCAGCATTTT

d_gene: -
abundance: -
j_gene: TRBJ1-5
v_gene: TRBV7-9
CDR3aa: CASSSQGDQPQHF
CDR3nt: TGTGCCAGCAGCTCTCAGGGCGATCAGCCCCAGCATTTT

d_gene: -
abundance: many
j_gene: TRBJ1-2
v_gene: TRBV14
CDR3aa: CASSRFRGSDYGYTF
CDR3nt: TGTGCCAGCAGCCGTTTCAGGGGATCTGATTATGGCTACACCTTC

d_gene: -
abundance: -
j_gene: TRBJ2-3
v_gene: TRBV5-1
CDR3aa: CASNRESTDTQYF
CDR3nt: TGCGCCAGCAACCGGGAATCCACAGATACGCAGTATTTT